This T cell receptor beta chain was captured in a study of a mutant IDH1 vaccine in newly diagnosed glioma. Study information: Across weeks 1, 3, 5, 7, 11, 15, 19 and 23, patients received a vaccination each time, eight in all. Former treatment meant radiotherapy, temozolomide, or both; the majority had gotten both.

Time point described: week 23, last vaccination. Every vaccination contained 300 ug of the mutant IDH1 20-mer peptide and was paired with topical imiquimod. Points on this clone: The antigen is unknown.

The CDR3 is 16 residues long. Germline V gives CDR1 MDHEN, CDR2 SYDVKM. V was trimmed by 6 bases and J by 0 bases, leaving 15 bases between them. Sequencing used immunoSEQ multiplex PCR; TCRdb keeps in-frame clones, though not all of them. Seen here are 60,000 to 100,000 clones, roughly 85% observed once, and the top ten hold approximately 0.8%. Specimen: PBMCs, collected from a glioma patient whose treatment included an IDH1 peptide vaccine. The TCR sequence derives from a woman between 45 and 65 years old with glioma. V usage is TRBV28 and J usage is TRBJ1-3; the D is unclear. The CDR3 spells CASSTPAPSSGNTIYF. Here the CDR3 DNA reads TGTGCCAGCAGCACCCCAGCGCCAAGCTCTGGAAACACCATATATTTT.